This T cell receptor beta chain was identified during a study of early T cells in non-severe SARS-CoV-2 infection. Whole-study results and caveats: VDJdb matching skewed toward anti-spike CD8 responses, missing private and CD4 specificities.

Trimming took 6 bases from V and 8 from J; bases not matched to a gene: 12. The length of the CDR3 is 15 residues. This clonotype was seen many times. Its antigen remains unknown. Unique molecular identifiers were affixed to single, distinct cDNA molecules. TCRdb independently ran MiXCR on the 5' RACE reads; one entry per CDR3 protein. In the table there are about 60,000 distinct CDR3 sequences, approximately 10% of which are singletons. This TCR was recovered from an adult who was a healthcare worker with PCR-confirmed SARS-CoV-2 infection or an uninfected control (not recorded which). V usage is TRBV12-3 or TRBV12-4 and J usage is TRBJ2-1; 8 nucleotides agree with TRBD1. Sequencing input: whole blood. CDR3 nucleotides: TGTGCCAGCAGCCTCGCCCAGGGGGCGCTTGATGAGCAGTTCTTC. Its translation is CASSLAQGALDEQFF.